The rows below give T cell receptor beta chains drawn from one sample of a study of naive and memory T cell subsets. TCRdb re-analysed the UMI-ligation and nested PCR reads in MiXCR, keeping a single row per CDR3 protein. The repertoire holds 120,000 to 150,000 distinct CDR3 sequences, with around 15% as singletons. The sample consisted of naive CD4+ T cells from blood. These receptors all stem from a human donor in good health. CDR3s include the opening cysteine and the closing phenylalanine or tryptophan. D genes are given only for firm matches. Clone size is given for some rows only: seen once, a few or many times, or a class if the clone is expanded.

j_call d_call v_call clone_size cdr3_aa cdr3_nt
TRBJ1-1 TRBD1 TRBV27 - CASSHGYRGRRALYSEAFF TGTGCCAGCAGTCACGGCTACAGGGGGCGAAGAGCCCTCTATTCTGAAGCTTTCTTT
TRBJ1-6 - TRBV5-4 - CASSDNAGAYNSPLHF TGTGCCAGCAGCGATAACGCGGGGGCCTATAATTCACCCCTCCACTTT
TRBJ2-7 - TRBV23-1 - CASSHGKERLPYEQYF TGCGCCAGCAGTCACGGAAAGGAGCGACTACCCTACGAGCAGTACTTC
TRBJ2-1 - TRBV28 few CASSTPQGNEQFF TGTGCCAGCAGTACCCCCCAGGGAAATGAGCAGTTCTTC
TRBJ2-2 - TRBV24-1 few CATIGDNTGELFF TGTGCCACCATAGGAGATAACACCGGGGAGCTGTTTTTT
TRBJ2-5 TRBD1 TRBV9 few CASSSWTGGFPETQYF TGTGCCAGCAGCTCCTGGACAGGGGGCTTCCCGGAGACCCAGTACTTC
TRBJ2-2 TRBD1 TRBV28 - CASILGTGVTGELFF TGTGCCAGCATTCTAGGGACAGGGGTCACCGGGGAGCTGTTTTTT
TRBJ2-7 TRBD1 TRBV6-2/TRBV6-3 - CASSPPGQAPTIYEQYF TGTGCCAGCAGTCCACCGGGACAGGCGCCAACGATCTACGAGCAGTACTTC
TRBJ1-5 - TRBV12-3/TRBV12-4 few CASSPYSNQPQHF TGTGCCAGCAGCCCGTATAGCAATCAGCCCCAGCATTTT
TRBJ1-2 - TRBV5-1 - CASSFLSGPGHYGYTF TGCGCCAGCAGCTTCCTTTCGGGACCGGGACACTATGGCTACACCTTC
TRBJ1-1 TRBD1 TRBV28 - CASSLTGVDTEAFF TGTGCCAGCAGTTTAACAGGGGTCGACACTGAAGCTTTCTTT
TRBJ2-2 TRBD2 TRBV5-1 - CASAGREDLHGELFF TGCGCCAGCGCAGGACGGGAGGACTTACACGGGGAGCTGTTTTTT
TRBJ2-5 - TRBV3-1 - CASSQGGKETQYF TGTGCCAGCAGCCAAGGGGGCAAGGAGACCCAGTACTTC
TRBJ2-7 TRBD1 TRBV10-3 once CAVSSWDRGGYEQYF TGTGCCGTCTCGTCCTGGGACAGGGGAGGGTACGAGCAGTACTTC
TRBJ2-2 - TRBV3-1 few CASSQDLGRKGLFF TGTGCCAGCAGCCAAGATCTCGGGCGAAAGGGGCTGTTTTTT
TRBJ2-7 - TRBV28 few CASSHRDRPAYEQYF TGTGCCAGCAGTCATCGAGACAGGCCGGCCTACGAGCAGTACTTC
TRBJ2-7 - TRBV28 few CASSLALVLSGEQYF TGTGCCAGCAGTTTAGCCCTCGTTCTTTCTGGCGAGCAGTACTTC
TRBJ2-1 - TRBV19 few CASSIGVNNEQFF TGTGCCAGTAGTATAGGTGTAAACAATGAGCAGTTCTTC
TRBJ2-5 TRBD2 TRBV18 many CASSQQAGPGETQYF TGTGCCAGCTCACAACAAGCGGGGCCAGGAGAGACCCAGTACTTC
TRBJ2-1 TRBD2 TRBV18 - CASRISSGSGEQFF TGTGCCAGCCGGATCTCTAGCGGGAGTGGTGAGCAGTTCTTC
TRBJ2-1 TRBD2 TRBV6-2/TRBV6-3 many CASSKLAGGNEQFF TGTGCCAGCAGTAAACTAGCGGGAGGGAATGAGCAGTTCTTC
TRBJ1-1 TRBD1 TRBV6-1 few CASSLPGGRTEAFF TGTGCCAGCAGCCTCCCAGGGGGGAGGACTGAAGCTTTCTTT
TRBJ2-1 - TRBV5-4 - CASSFWRGNEQFF TGTGCCAGCAGCTTCTGGCGAGGGAATGAGCAGTTCTTC
TRBJ1-1 - TRBV7-3 - CASSLGMGTEAFF TGTGCCAGCAGCTTAGGTATGGGAACTGAAGCTTTCTTT
TRBJ2-1 TRBD2 TRBV4-1 few CASSQRAGRANEQFF TGCGCCAGCAGCCAGCGGGCCGGGAGGGCCAATGAGCAGTTCTTC
TRBJ1-2 TRBD1 TRBV5-1 few CASSLDQQGAGGYTF TGCGCCAGCAGCTTGGACCAACAGGGGGCAGGGGGCTACACCTTC
TRBJ1-4 - TRBV7-9 - CASRQLQGSEEKLFF TGTGCCAGCAGGCAACTACAGGGTTCTGAGGAAAAACTGTTTTTT
TRBJ2-1 - TRBV29-1 few CSVEEGRRNEQFF TGCAGCGTTGAAGAAGGACGTCGCAATGAGCAGTTCTTC
TRBJ2-1 TRBD2 TRBV6-2/TRBV6-3 - CASSSLAVLSYNEQFF TGTGCCAGCAGTTCCCTAGCGGTGCTCTCCTACAATGAGCAGTTCTTC
TRBJ2-3 - TRBV7-9 - CASSPQGGGLTDTQYF TGTGCCAGCAGCCCCCAAGGTGGCGGACTCACAGATACGCAGTATTTT
TRBJ1-5 - TRBV20-1 few CSARGSLGGAYSNQPQHF TGCAGTGCTAGAGGCTCTCTGGGAGGGGCATATAGCAATCAGCCCCAGCATTTT
TRBJ2-7 - TRBV7-2 many CASSLPWRGAYEQYF TGTGCCAGCAGCTTACCCTGGAGAGGGGCCTACGAGCAGTACTTC
TRBJ1-2 - TRBV28 few CASSPPGGYGYTF TGTGCCAGCAGTCCCCCCGGTGGCTATGGCTACACCTTC
TRBJ2-1 TRBD2 TRBV5-1 few CASSLASGTSYNEQFF TGCGCCAGCAGCTTGGCTAGCGGAACCTCCTACAATGAGCAGTTCTTC
TRBJ2-7 - TRBV7-2 few CASSLSWLGQYF TGTGCCAGCAGCCTGAGTTGGTTGGGGCAGTACTTC
TRBJ2-2 TRBD2 TRBV7-3 few CASSPSGRYNGELFF TGTGCCAGCAGTCCTAGCGGGAGATATAACGGGGAGCTGTTTTTT
TRBJ2-2 TRBD2 TRBV12-3/TRBV12-4 - CASHPAGVLTGELFF TGTGCCAGCCACCCGGCGGGGGTTCTCACCGGGGAGCTGTTTTTT
TRBJ1-5 - TRBV6-1 - CASSEVGFSNQPQHF TGTGCCAGCAGTGAAGTGGGGTTTAGCAATCAGCCCCAGCATTTT
TRBJ2-7 TRBD2 TRBV12-3/TRBV12-4 few CASRASGDSYEQYF TGTGCCAGCAGGGCTAGCGGGGACTCCTACGAGCAGTACTTC
TRBJ2-3 - TRBV5-1 few CASAHAVLATQYF TGCGCCAGCGCCCACGCCGTTCTAGCGACGCAGTATTTT
TRBJ2-7 TRBD2 TRBV28 few CASSSQGLAGDEQYF TGTGCCAGCAGTTCCCAAGGACTAGCGGGAGACGAGCAGTACTTC
TRBJ1-5 - TRBV9 - CASSPRESNQPQHF TGTGCCAGCAGCCCCAGGGAGAGCAATCAGCCCCAGCATTTT
TRBJ1-6 - TRBV7-2 - CASSFQGYWTPLHF TGTGCCAGCAGCTTCCAGGGTTATTGGACACCCCTCCACTTT
TRBJ2-2 - TRBV18 few CASSPGTLWEELFF TGTGCCAGCTCACCTGGGACCCTCTGGGAGGAGCTGTTTTTT
TRBJ2-3 TRBD2 TRBV20-1 few CSARDGTSGTDTQYF TGCAGTGCTAGAGATGGGACTAGCGGAACAGATACGCAGTATTTT
TRBJ2-6 - TRBV30 - CAWTSGANVLTF TGTGCCTGGACTTCTGGGGCCAACGTCCTGACTTTC
TRBJ1-5 - TRBV5-6 few CASSLGRLISNQPQHF TGTGCCAGCAGCTTGGGCCGGCTTATTAGCAATCAGCCCCAGCATTTT
TRBJ1-2 TRBD1 TRBV28 few CASTRGGYGYTF TGTGCCAGCACCAGGGGGGGCTATGGCTACACCTTC